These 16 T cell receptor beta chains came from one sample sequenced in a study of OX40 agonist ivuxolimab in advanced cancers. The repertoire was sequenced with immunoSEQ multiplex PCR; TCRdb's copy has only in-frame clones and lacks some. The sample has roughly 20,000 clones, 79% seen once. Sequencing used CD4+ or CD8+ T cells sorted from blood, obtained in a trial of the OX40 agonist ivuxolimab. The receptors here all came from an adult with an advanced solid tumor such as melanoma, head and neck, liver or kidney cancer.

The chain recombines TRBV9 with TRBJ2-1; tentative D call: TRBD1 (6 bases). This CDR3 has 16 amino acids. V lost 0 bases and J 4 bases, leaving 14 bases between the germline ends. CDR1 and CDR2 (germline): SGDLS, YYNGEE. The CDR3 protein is CASSVAVGQIYNEQFF. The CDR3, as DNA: TGTGCCAGCAGCGTAGCGGTGGGACAAATATACAATGAGCAGTTCTTC.

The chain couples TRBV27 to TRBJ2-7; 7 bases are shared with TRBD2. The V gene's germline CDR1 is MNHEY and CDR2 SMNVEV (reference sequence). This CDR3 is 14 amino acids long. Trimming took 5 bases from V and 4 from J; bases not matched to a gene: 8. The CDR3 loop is CASSLAATLYEQYF. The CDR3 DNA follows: TGTGCCAGCAGTCTAGCGGCAACGCTGTACGAGCAGTACTTC.

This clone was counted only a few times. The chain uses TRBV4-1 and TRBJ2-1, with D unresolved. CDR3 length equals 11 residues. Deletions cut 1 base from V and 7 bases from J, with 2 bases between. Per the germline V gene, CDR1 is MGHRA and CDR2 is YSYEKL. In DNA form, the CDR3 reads TGCGCCAGCAGCCAAGGAAATGAGCAGTTCTTC. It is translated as CASSQGNEQFF.

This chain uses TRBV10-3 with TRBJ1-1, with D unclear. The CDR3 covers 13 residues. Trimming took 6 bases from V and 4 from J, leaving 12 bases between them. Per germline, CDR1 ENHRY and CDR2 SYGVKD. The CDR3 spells CAIREREGTEAFF. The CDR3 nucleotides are TGTGCCATCAGGGAAAGAGAGGGCACTGAAGCTTTCTTT.

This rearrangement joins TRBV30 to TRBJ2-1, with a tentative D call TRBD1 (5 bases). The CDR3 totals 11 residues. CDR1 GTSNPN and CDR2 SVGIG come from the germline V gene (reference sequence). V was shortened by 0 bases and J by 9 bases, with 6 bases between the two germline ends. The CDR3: CAWSVQGEQFF. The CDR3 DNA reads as TGTGCCTGGAGTGTTCAGGGTGAGCAGTTCTTC.

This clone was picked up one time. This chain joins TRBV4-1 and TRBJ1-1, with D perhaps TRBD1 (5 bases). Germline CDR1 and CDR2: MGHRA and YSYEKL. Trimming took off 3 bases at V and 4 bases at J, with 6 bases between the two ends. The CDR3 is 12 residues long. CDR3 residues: CASSQQGTEAFF. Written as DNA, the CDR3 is TGCGCCAGCAGCCAGCAGGGCACTGAAGCTTTCTTT.

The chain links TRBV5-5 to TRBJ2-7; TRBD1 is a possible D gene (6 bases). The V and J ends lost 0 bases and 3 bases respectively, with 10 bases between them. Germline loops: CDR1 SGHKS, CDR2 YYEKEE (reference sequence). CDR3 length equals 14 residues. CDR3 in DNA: TGTGCCAGCAGCTTGGACAGGGTCCTCTACGAGCAGTACTTC. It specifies CASSLDRVLYEQYF.

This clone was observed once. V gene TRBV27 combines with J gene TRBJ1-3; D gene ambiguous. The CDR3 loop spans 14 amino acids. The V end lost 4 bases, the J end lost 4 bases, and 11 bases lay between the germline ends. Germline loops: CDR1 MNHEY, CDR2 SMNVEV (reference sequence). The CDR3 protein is CASSSLGRGNTIYF. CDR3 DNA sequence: TGTGCCAGCAGTTCATTGGGGAGAGGAAACACCATATATTTT.

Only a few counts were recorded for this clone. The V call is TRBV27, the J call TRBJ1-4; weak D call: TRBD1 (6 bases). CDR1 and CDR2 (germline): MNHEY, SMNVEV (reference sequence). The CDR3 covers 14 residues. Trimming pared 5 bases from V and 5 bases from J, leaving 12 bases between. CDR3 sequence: CASSHQTGNEKLFF. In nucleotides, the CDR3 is TGTGCCAGCAGTCACCAAACAGGGAATGAAAAACTGTTTTTT.

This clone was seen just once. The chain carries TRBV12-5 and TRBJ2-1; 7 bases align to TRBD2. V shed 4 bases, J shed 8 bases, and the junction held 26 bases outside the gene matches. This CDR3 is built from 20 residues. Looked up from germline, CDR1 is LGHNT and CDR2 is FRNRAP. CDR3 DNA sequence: TGTGCTAGTGGTTCCGGACTAGTCCCCGGACTAGGACACAGTACCGATGAGCAGTTCTTC. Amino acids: CASGSGLVPGLGHSTDEQFF. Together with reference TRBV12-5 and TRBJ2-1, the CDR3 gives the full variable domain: DARVTQTPRHKVTEMGQEVTMRCQPILGHNTVFWYRQTMMQGLELLAYFRNRAPLDDSGMPKDRFSAEMPDATLATLKIQPSEPRDSAVYFCASGSGLVPGLGHSTDEQFFGPGTRLTVL.

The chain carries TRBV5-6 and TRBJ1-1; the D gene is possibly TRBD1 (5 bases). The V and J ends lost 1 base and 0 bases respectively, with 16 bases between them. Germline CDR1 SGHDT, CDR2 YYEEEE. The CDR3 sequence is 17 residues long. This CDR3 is CASSLQGSFGMNTEAFF. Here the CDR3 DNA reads TGTGCCAGCAGCTTGCAGGGTAGTTTTGGCATGAACACTGAAGCTTTCTTT.

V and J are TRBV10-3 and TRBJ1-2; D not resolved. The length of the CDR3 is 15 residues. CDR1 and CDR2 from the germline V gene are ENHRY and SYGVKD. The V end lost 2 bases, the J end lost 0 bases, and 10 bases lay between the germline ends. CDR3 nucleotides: TGTGCCATCAGTGAGAGTGACGGTTCTAACTATGGCTACACCTTC. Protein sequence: CAISESDGSNYGYTF.

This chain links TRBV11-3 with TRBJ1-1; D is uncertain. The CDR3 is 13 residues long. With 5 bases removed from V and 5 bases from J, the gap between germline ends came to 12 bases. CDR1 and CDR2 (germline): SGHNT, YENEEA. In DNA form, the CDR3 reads TGTGCCAGCAGCGCGCTCGGGCGAACTGAAGCTTTCTTT. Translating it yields CASSALGRTEAFF.

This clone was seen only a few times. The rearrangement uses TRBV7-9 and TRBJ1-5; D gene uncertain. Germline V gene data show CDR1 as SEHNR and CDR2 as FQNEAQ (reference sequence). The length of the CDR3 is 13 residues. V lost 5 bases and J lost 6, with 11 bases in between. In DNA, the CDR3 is TGTGCCAGCAGCCCCGCCGTTTCTCAGCCCCAGCATTTT. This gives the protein CASSPAVSQPQHF.

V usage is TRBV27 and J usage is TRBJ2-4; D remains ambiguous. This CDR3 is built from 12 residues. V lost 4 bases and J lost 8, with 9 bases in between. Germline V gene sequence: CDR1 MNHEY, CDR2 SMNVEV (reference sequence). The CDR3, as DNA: TGTGCCAGCAGTTCGGACGGAGACATTCAGTACTTC. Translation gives CASSSDGDIQYF.

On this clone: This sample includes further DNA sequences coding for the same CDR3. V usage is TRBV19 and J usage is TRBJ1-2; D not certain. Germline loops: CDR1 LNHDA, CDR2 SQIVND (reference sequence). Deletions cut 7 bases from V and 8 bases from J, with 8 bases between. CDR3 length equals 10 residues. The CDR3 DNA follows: TGTGCCAGTAAATATTACGGCTACACCTTC. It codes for CASKYYGYTF. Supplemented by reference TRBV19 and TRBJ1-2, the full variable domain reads DGGITQSPKYLFRKEGQNVTLSCEQNLNHDAMYWYRQDPGQGLRLIYYSQIVNDFQKGDIAEGYSVSREKKESFPLTVTSAQKNPTAFYLCASKYYGYTFGSGTRLTVV.